This T cell receptor (beta chain) is drawn from a study of cytomegalovirus exposure and HLA in healthy donors. Points from the study as a whole: Most TCR sequences showed up rarely, but some public TCRs showed up in many donors. The study flagged about 150 TCR beta chains as cytomegalovirus-associated. Published work reported that the classifier diagnosed cytomegalovirus status with high specificity and sensitivity.

The CDR3 length is 16 residues. Losses at the gene ends were 2 bases for V and 0 bases for J; bases not matched to a gene: 7. From germline, CDR1 is SGDLS and CDR2 YYNGEE. The donors were members of the validation cohort, which comprised 120 subjects and was separate from the first cohort of roughly 700 subjects. Note on this clone: Its antigen is unidentified.

The repertoire was sequenced with immunoSEQ multiplex PCR; TCRdb's copy has only in-frame clones and lacks some. The table records 100,000 to 150,000 clones, roughly 87% of them present only once. The material sequenced was PBMCs. This chain uses TRBV9 with TRBJ1-1; 7 bases align to TRBD1. This clonotype was sampled from a woman aged 18-35 years in good health and CMV-seronegative. CDR3 sequence reads: CASSVHRDRVNTEAFF. The CDR3 DNA follows: TGTGCCAGCAGCGTCCACCGTGACAGGGTGAACACTGAAGCTTTCTTT.